This T cell receptor (beta chain) was retrieved from a study of T cell repertoires in cytomegalovirus infection. TCRdb processed the reads anew with MiXCR; each CDR3 protein has one entry. The sample records about 770,000 distinct CDR3 sequences, about 27% being singletons. The CDR3 runs 15 residues. Trimming removed 6 bases from V and 4 bases from J; junction bases left unmatched: 9. Germline CDR1 and CDR2: LNHDA and SQIVND (reference sequence). Turning to this clonotype: Antigen specificity is unknown.

Sequencing used cultured CD8+ T cells from PBMCs, obtained from culture after CMV antigen stimulation. This TCR was recovered from a human donor in good health (CMV status not recorded). Some clones in this sample may be carry-over from other donors' samples. The chain carries TRBV19 and TRBJ1-5; 7 bases match TRBD1. The CDR3 sequence is CASSLIRDRNQPQHF. CDR3 in DNA: TGTGCCAGTAGCCTTATCCGGGACAGAAATCAGCCCCAGCATTTT.